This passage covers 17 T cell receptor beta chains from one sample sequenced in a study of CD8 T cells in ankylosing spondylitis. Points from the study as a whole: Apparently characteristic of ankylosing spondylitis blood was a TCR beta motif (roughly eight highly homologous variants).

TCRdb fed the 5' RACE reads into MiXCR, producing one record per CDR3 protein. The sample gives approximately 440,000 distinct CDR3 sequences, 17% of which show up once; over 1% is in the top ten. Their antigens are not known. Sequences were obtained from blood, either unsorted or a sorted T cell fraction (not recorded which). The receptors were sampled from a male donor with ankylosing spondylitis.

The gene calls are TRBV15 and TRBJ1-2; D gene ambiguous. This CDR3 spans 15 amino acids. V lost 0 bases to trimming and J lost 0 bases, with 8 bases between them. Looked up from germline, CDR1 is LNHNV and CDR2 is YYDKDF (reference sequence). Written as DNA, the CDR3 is TGTGCCACCAGCAGAGATCGGTCCACTAACTATGGCTACACCTTC. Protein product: CATSRDRSTNYGYTF. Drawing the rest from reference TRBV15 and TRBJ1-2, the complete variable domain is DAMVIQNPRYQVTQFGKPVTLSCSQTLNHNVMYWYQQKSSQAPKLLFHYYDKDFNNEADTPDNFQSRRPNTSFCFLDIRSPGLGDTAMYLCATSRDRSTNYGYTFGSGTRLTVV.

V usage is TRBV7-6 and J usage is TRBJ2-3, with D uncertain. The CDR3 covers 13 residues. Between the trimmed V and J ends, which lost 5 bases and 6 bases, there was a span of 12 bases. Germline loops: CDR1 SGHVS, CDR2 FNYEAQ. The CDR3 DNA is TGTGCCAGCAGCACCGCCCGACTCGATACGCAGTATTTT. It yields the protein CASSTARLDTQYF.

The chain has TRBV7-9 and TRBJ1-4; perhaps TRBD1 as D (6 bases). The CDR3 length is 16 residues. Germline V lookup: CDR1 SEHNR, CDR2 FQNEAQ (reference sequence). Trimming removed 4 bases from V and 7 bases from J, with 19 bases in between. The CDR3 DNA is TGTGCCAGCAGCTCCTCGGGGGCCAAAGGATTTGAAAAACTGTTTTTT. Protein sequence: CASSSSGAKGFEKLFF.

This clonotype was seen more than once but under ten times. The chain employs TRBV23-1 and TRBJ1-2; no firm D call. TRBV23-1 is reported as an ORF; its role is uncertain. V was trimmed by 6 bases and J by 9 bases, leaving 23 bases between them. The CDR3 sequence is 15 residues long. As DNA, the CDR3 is TGCGCCAGCAGCCAAGGCCTAGTCCCCCTCAGTCGCTACACCTTC. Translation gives CASSQGLVPLSRYTF.

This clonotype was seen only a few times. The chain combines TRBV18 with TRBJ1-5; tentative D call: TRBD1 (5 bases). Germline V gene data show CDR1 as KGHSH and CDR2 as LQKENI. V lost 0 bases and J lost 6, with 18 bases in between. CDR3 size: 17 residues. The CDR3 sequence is CASSPPGGRNEGQPQHF. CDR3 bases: TGTGCCAGCTCACCACCGGGGGGACGGAACGAGGGTCAGCCCCAGCATTTT.

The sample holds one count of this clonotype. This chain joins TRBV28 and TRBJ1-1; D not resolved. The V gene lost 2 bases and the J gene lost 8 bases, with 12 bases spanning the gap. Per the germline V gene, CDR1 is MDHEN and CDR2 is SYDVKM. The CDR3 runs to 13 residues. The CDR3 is CASSLNGGIEAFF. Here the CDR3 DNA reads TGTGCCAGCAGTTTAAATGGTGGAATCGAAGCTTTCTTT. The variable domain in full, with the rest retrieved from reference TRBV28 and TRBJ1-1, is DVKVTQSSRYLVKRTGEKVFLECVQDMDHENMFWYRQDPGLGLRLIYFSYDVKMKEKGDIPEGYSVSREKKERFSLILESASTNQTSMYLCASSLNGGIEAFFGQGTRLTVV.

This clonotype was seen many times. The CDR3 DNA sequence: TGTGCCAGCAGTTTTCCCGTACCCGGGGGCGAGCAGTACTTC. Protein: CASSFPVPGGEQYF. This chain connects TRBV28 to TRBJ2-7; a possible D gene is TRBD2 (6 bases). Germline CDR1 and CDR2: MDHEN and SYDVKM. The CDR3 is made up of 14 amino acids. V was cut by 3 bases and J by 6 bases, with 15 bases left in between.

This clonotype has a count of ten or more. CDR3 in amino acids: CASSFGQTNQPQHF. Written as DNA, the CDR3 is TGTGCCAGCAGTTTTGGACAGACCAATCAGCCCCAGCATTTT. V and J are TRBV12-3 or TRBV12-4 and TRBJ1-5, with D possibly TRBD1 on 6 matching bases. V lost 3 bases and J 3 bases, leaving 9 bases between the germline ends. CDR3 length equals 14 residues.

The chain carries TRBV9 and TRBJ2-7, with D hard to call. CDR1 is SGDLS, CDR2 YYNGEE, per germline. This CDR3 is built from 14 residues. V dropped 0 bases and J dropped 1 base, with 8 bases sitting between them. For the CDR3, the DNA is TGTGCCAGCAGCGTAGGGCTTGGGTCCTACGAGCAGTACTTC. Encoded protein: CASSVGLGSYEQYF. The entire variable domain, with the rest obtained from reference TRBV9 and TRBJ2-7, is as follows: DSGVTQTPKHLITATGQRVTLRCSPRSGDLSVYWYQQSLDQGLQFLIQYYNGEERAKGNILERFSAQQFPDLHSELNLSSLELGDSALYFCASSVGLGSYEQYFGPGTRLTVT.

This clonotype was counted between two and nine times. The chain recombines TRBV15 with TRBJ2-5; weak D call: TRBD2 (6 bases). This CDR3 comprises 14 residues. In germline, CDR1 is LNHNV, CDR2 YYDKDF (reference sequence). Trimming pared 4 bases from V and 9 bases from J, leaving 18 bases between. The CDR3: CATSTPEAGGAQYF. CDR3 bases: TGTGCCACCAGCACCCCGGAGGCCGGAGGGGCCCAGTACTTC.

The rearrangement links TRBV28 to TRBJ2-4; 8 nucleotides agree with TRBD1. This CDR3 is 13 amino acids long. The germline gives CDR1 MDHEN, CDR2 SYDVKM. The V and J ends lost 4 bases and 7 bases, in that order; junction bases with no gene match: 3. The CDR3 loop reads CASSSQGVNIQYF. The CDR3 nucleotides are TGTGCCAGCAGTTCACAGGGGGTTAACATTCAGTACTTC.

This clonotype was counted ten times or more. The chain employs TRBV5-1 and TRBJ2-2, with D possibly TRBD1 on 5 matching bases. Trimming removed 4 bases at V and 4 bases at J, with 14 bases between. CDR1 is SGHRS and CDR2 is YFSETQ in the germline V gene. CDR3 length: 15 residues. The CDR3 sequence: CASSRTDNPTGELFF. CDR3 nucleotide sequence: TGCGCCAGCAGCCGTACGGACAACCCCACCGGGGAGCTGTTTTTT.

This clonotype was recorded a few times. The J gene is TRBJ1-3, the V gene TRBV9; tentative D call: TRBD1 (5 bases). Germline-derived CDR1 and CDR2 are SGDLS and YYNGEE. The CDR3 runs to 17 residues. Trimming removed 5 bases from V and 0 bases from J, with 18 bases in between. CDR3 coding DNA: TGTGCCAGCAGTGCCGTTCCGGGGCCCACCTCTGGAAACACCATATATTTT. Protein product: CASSAVPGPTSGNTIYF.

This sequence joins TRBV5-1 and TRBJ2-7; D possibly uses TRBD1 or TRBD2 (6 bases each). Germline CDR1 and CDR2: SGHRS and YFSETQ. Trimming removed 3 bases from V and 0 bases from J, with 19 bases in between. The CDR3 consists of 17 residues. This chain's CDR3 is CASSSSRTGANSYEQYF. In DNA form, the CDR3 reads TGCGCCAGCAGCTCCTCACGCACGGGGGCAAACTCCTACGAGCAGTACTTC.

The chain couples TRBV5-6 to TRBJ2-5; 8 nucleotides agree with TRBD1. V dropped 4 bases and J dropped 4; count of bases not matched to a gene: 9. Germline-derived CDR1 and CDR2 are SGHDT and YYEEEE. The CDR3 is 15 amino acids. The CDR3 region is CASSPQTGAPETQYF. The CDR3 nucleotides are TGTGCCAGCAGCCCACAGACAGGGGCCCCAGAGACCCAGTACTTC.

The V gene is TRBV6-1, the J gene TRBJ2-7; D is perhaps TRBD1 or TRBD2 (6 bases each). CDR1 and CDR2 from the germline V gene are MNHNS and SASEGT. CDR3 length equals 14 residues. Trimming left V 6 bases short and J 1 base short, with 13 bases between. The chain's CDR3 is CASRVTGTSYEQYF. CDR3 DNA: TGTGCCAGCAGAGTCACAGGGACTTCCTACGAGCAGTACTTC.

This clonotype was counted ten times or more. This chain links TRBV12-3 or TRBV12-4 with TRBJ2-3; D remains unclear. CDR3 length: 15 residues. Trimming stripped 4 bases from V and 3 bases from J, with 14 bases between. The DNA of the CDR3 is TGTGCCAGCAGTTCGACCCCCCGAGGTACAGATACGCAGTATTTT. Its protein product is CASSSTPRGTDTQYF.